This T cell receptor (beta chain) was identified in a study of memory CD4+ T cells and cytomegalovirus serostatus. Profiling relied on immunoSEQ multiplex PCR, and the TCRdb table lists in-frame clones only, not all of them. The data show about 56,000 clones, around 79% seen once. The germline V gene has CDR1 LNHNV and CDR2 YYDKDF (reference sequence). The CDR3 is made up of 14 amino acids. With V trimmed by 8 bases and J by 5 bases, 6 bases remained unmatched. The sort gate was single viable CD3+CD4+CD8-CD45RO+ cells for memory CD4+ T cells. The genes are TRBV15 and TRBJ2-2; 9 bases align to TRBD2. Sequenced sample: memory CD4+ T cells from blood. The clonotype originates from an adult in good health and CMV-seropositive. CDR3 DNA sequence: TGTGCCACCGGGGCGGGAGGGCAGACCGGGGAGCTGTTTTTT. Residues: CATGAGGQTGELFF.